The next 20 T cell receptor beta chains were all read from a single sample in a study of control samples from healthy donors and cancer patients. Clones were sequenced by immunoSEQ multiplex PCR, and TCRdb holds only the in-frame ones, with some missing. Of around 140,000 clones in the sample, about 93% were seen once. Source material: blood. The origin of the receptors is a middle-aged man in good health.

The chain combines TRBV30 with TRBJ2-7, with a possible D match to TRBD2 (7 bases). V lost 5 bases and J 5 bases, leaving 16 bases between the germline ends. The CDR3 is 13 amino acids. Germline V gene lookup returns CDR1 GTSNPN and CDR2 SVGIG (reference sequence). The CDR3 coding sequence is TGTGCCTGGGTCCCCCCGGGGGGCAACGAGCAGTACTTC. Protein: CAWVPPGGNEQYF.

This chain joins TRBV5-1 and TRBJ2-5; 7 bases are shared with TRBD1. The J segment lost 0 bases and the V segment lost 1 base, leaving 9 bases of the junction unmatched. The CDR3 has 17 residues. CDR1 is SGHRS, CDR2 YFSETQ, per germline. This CDR3 is CASSLFTPQGYQETQYF. CDR3 sequence (DNA): TGCGCCAGCAGCTTGTTCACGCCACAGGGGTACCAAGAGACCCAGTACTTC.

In nucleotides, the CDR3 is TGCACCAGCAGCCAAGATCGAGGCAAGGTAGCCAAAAACATTCAGTACTTC. Its translation is CTSSQDRGKVAKNIQYF. This chain connects TRBV1 to TRBJ2-4; the tabulated D call, TRBD2, remains unverified against the DNA. TRBV1 is noted as a pseudogene. The CDR3 spans 17 residues.

This chain uses TRBV12-3 or TRBV12-4 with TRBJ2-7, with TRBD1 matching over 8 bases. V lost 6 bases and J lost 5; bases outside the gene matches: 6. The CDR3 runs to 13 residues. The CDR3 region has the DNA TGTGCCAGCAGGGGACAGGTCCCCAACGAGCAGTACTTC. The encoded protein is CASRGQVPNEQYF.

The chain joins TRBV6-5 to TRBJ2-2, with TRBD1 as a possible D gene (6 bases). In germline, CDR1 is MNHEY, CDR2 SVGAGI. This CDR3 has 14 residues. Trimming stripped 6 bases from V and 1 base from J, with 9 bases between. The CDR3 is CASSGTQNTGELFF. Written as DNA, the CDR3 is TGTGCCAGCAGCGGGACACAGAACACCGGGGAGCTGTTTTTT.

The chain combines TRBV4-2 with TRBJ2-3; D gene unclear. Trimming removed 1 base from V and 2 bases from J, with 13 bases in between. The V gene's germline CDR1 is LGHNA and CDR2 YNFKEQ. The CDR3 runs 16 residues. CDR3 sequence (DNA): TGTGCCAGCAGCCAAGGGGCCCTCGACCTCACAGATACGCAGTATTTT. It yields the protein CASSQGALDLTDTQYF.

J is TRBJ1-4 and V is TRBV6-5; D is possibly TRBD1 (5 bases). The germline V and J ends were trimmed by 7 bases and 8 bases, with 11 bases remaining between them. The CDR3 consists of 12 residues. Germline V lookup: CDR1 MNHEY, CDR2 SVGAGI. CDR3 DNA sequence: TGTGCCAGCACGGGGCGACGGGAAAAACTGTTTTTT. It codes for CASTGRREKLFF.

The chain couples TRBV28 to TRBJ1-6; unclear D gene. There are 12 residues in the CDR3. Germline values: CDR1 MDHEN, CDR2 SYDVKM. Trimming removed 7 bases at V and 10 bases at J, with 11 bases between. CDR3 bases: TGTGCCAGCACCGACGATTACTCACCCCTCCACTTT. Protein sequence: CASTDDYSPLHF.

The gene calls are TRBV5-1 and TRBJ1-1, with D uncertain. V was cut by 0 bases and J by 0 bases, with 9 bases left in between. This CDR3 spans 15 amino acids. Germline CDR1 reads SGHRS; CDR2 reads YFSETQ. DNA for the CDR3: TGCGCCAGCAGCTTGGACCAACCGATGAACACTGAAGCTTTCTTT. Encoded protein: CASSLDQPMNTEAFF.

CDR3 DNA: TGTGCCAGCAGCGTAGTTGGGGGGGCCTCTGGGGCCAACGTCCTGACTTTC. Protein: CASSVVGGASGANVLTF. The chain recombines TRBV9 with TRBJ2-6, with TRBD2 as a possible D gene (7 bases). The length of the CDR3 is 17 residues. V was trimmed by 0 bases and J by 0 bases, leaving 10 bases between them. Germline V CDR1 and CDR2: SGDLS, YYNGEE.

In DNA form, the CDR3 reads TGTGCCAGCTCACCAGAGGCTTACTCTGGAAACACCATATATTTT. It yields the protein CASSPEAYSGNTIYF. The rearrangement joins TRBV18 to TRBJ1-3; D uncertain. The CDR3 is 15 amino acids. V was trimmed by 2 bases and J by 0 bases, leaving 8 bases between them. CDR1 KGHSH and CDR2 LQKENI come from the germline V gene. The full variable domain, rest sourced from reference TRBV18 and TRBJ1-3, is NAGVMQNPRHLVRRRGQEARLRCSPMKGHSHVYWYRQLPEEGLKFMVYLQKENIIDESGMPKERFSAEFPKEGPSILRIQQVVRGDSAAYFCASSPEAYSGNTIYFGEGSWLTVV.

This chain connects TRBV11-2 to TRBJ2-2; no firm D call. The germline V gene encodes CDR1 SGHAT and CDR2 FQNNGV. The CDR3 runs to 14 residues. Trimming removed 1 base at V and 6 bases at J, with 9 bases between. The CDR3 is CASSLVGSAGELFF. The CDR3 DNA reads TGTGCCAGCAGCTTAGTAGGGTCGGCCGGGGAGCTGTTTTTT. Drawing the rest from reference TRBV11-2 and TRBJ2-2, the complete variable domain is EAGVAQSPRYKIIEKRQSVAFWCNPISGHATLYWYQQILGQGPKLLIQFQNNGVVDDSQLPKDRFSAERLKGVDSTLKIQPAKLEDSAVYLCASSLVGSAGELFFGEGSRLTVL.

This chain joins TRBV12-3 or TRBV12-4 and TRBJ2-3, with D possibly being TRBD1 or TRBD2 (6 bases each). The V end lost 4 bases, the J end lost 2 bases, and 7 bases lay between the germline ends. This CDR3 has 13 residues. Here the CDR3 reads CASSWGATDTQYF. CDR3 DNA sequence: TGTGCCAGCAGTTGGGGGGCCACAGATACGCAGTATTTT.

The rearrangement uses TRBV19 and TRBJ1-2; possibly TRBD1 for D (5 bases). Germline V CDR1 and CDR2: LNHDA, SQIVND (reference sequence). Trimming cost V 6 bases and J 4 bases, with 9 bases left between them. This CDR3 is built from 12 residues. The CDR3, as DNA: TGTGCCAGTAGCAGGGACCGCTATGGCTACACCTTC. Protein: CASSRDRYGYTF.

This clone was counted once. V is TRBV9 and J is TRBJ2-1; D not resolved. V gave up 3 bases and J gave up 0 bases, with 13 bases separating them. CDR3 length equals 16 residues. Per germline, CDR1 SGDLS and CDR2 YYNGEE. The CDR3 sequence is CASSAPGLNSYNEQFF. The CDR3 region has the DNA TGTGCCAGCAGCGCGCCGGGCCTTAACTCCTACAATGAGCAGTTCTTC.

V gene TRBV18 combines with J gene TRBJ1-6; D ambiguous. CDR3 length: 14 amino acids. Germline V gene lookup returns CDR1 KGHSH and CDR2 LQKENI. Trimming pared 2 bases from V and 5 bases from J, leaving 7 bases between. The CDR3 spells CASSPGQNNSPLHF. The CDR3 nucleotides are TGTGCCAGCTCACCAGGGCAAAATAATTCACCCCTCCACTTT.

The rearrangement joins TRBV28 to TRBJ1-5; 10 bases line up with TRBD1. The germline V gene has CDR1 MDHEN and CDR2 SYDVKM. The CDR3 consists of 16 residues. J lost 6 bases, V lost 7 bases, and 12 bases had no gene match. The CDR3 region is CASTASGQGIRQPQHF. In nucleotides, the CDR3 is TGTGCCAGCACCGCATCGGGACAGGGGATTCGTCAGCCCCAGCATTTT.

The chain is built from TRBV3-1 (or the pseudogene TRBV3-2) and TRBJ2-7; D gene uncertain. V dropped 1 base and J dropped 2 bases, with 9 bases sitting between them. This CDR3 is 14 amino acids long. The germline V gene encodes CDR1 LGHDT and CDR2 YNNKEL (reference sequence). For the CDR3, the DNA is TGTGCCAGCAGCCAAGGTTGGCAAACCTACGAGCAGTACTTC. This gives the protein CASSQGWQTYEQYF.

V is TRBV9 and J is TRBJ1-6; 8 nucleotides agree with TRBD1. V was pared by 4 bases and J by 7 bases, with 4 bases of the junction left unmatched. CDR3 length: 14 amino acids. Per germline, CDR1 SGDLS and CDR2 YYNGEE. In DNA, the CDR3 is TGTGCCAGCAGCCTCGGACAGGGCAATTCACCCCTCCACTTT. Its translation is CASSLGQGNSPLHF.

The J gene is TRBJ2-1, the V gene TRBV2, with D perhaps matching TRBD2 (5 bases). V was shortened by 2 bases and J by 2 bases, with 13 bases between the two germline ends. CDR1 and CDR2 (germline): SNHLY, FYNNEI. The CDR3 consists of 16 residues. CDR3 nucleotides: TGTGCCAGCAGTGAATGGGCGGGTAGTACCTACAATGAGCAGTTCTTC. Translating gives CASSEWAGSTYNEQFF.